Sequencing of this T cell receptor (beta chain) was carried out in a study of T cells in Graves' hyperthyroidism and ophthalmopathy. The investigators amplified TCR beta CDR3 regions from RNA transcripts. The HTBI primer set drove a first-round RT-PCR of the TCR CDR3. TCRdb fed the multiplex PCR reads into MiXCR, producing one record per CDR3 protein. The data contain about 700,000 distinct CDR3 sequences, 12% to 15% of them singletons. This clonotype was detected ten times or more. Hyperthyroidism of Graves' type that showed no ophthalmopathy progression within 18 months was stable. Each patient was aged 18 to 65 and had newly diagnosed hyperthyroidism of under 2 months' duration. PBMCs were obtained from about 9 ml fresh peripheral blood. This CDR3 is built from 15 residues. CDR1 and CDR2 from the germline V gene are SEHNR and FQNEAQ (reference sequence). The junction had 2 bases not matched to a gene; V was cut back by 1 base and J by 6 bases.

The chain links TRBV7-9 to TRBJ2-7; the match to TRBD2 covers 14 bases. Sequencing was done on a sample of blood. This TCR came from a woman between 18 and 29 years old with Graves' hyperthyroidism. The CDR3 coding sequence is TGTGCCAGCAGCTTAGTCGGACTAGCGGGAGGCGAGCAGTACTTC. Protein: CASSLVGLAGGEQYF.